Reported below is one T cell receptor (beta chain). What it binds is not known. This sample is drawn from a study of T cells in Graves' hyperthyroidism and ophthalmopathy. Study conclusions and caveats: Most thyroid clonotypes expanded above 0.001 appeared in blood too.

The length of the CDR3 is 13 residues. Trimming removed 8 bases at V and 2 bases at J, with 9 bases between. Germline loops: CDR1 SNHLY, CDR2 FYNNEI. Template material for amplifying TCR beta CDR3 regions consisted of RNA transcripts. Researchers ran a first-round RT-PCR on the TCR CDR3 using the HTBI primer set. In TCRdb, the multiplex PCR reads were re-called with MiXCR into one record per CDR3 protein. The table lists around 280,000 distinct CDR3 sequences, 10% to 15% of them singletons. The V call is TRBV2, the J call TRBJ2-2; D may be TRBD1 (5 bases). The clonotype was recovered from a woman aged 30 to 39 with Graves' hyperthyroidism that later progressed to Graves' ophthalmopathy. Source material: blood. CDR3 sequence reads: CASSGQNTGELFF. The CDR3 region has the DNA TGTGCCAGCTCTGGACAAAACACCGGGGAGCTGTTTTTT.